The source of this T cell receptor beta chain is a study of T cells in Graves' hyperthyroidism and ophthalmopathy. Study information: Upon initial diagnosis and before any treatment, peripheral blood was collected. Study-level points and caveats: Ophthalmopathy and stable hyperthyroidism were told apart by a 13 V-J model.

This clonotype has at least ten counts. No antigen is known for it. Authors of the study amplified TCR beta CDR3 regions from RNA transcripts. When the TCR CDR3 underwent first-round RT-PCR, the HTBI primer set was used. TCRdb fed the multiplex PCR reads into MiXCR, producing one record per CDR3 protein. The table shows approximately 220,000 distinct CDR3 sequences, with 15% to 20% occurring only once. Germline lookup yields CDR1 MNHNS and CDR2 SASEGT. Trimming removed 4 bases from V and 6 bases from J, with 17 bases in between. This CDR3 comprises 15 residues. Aged 18 to 65, the patients had hyperthyroidism that was newly diagnosed and had lasted under 2 months. Lactation, pregnancy, other autoimmune disease or uncontrolled infection led to exclusion of patients.

This clonotype was sampled from a man aged 35-49 years with Graves' hyperthyroidism. This rearrangement joins TRBV6-1 to TRBJ2-3; TRBD2 might be the D (6 bases). Sequenced: blood. Here the CDR3 reads CASSALAGAGDTQYF. The CDR3 coding sequence is TGTGCCAGCAGTGCACTAGCTGGGGCGGGGGATACGCAGTATTTT.